This T cell receptor beta chain comes out of a study of T cell repertoires in cytomegalovirus infection. Study context: Indicated by public TCR beta signatures were CMV infection and matching HLA type.

From the reads, TCRdb called clonotypes with MiXCR, one entry per CDR3 protein. This table has approximately 500,000 distinct CDR3 sequences, approximately 17% appearing once. Study findings and constraints: Summed frequency of public TCR beta families distinguished CMV carriers with the relevant HLA. Predominance within the ex vivo response was attributable to HLA-C-restricted CMV-specific TCR beta clonotypes.

As regards this clonotype: Its antigen is not identified.

The junction had 7 bases not matched to a gene; V was cut back by 4 bases and J by 7 bases. From germline, CDR1 is MNHEY and CDR2 SVGEGT. The CDR3 covers 14 residues. The sequenced sample was CD8+ T cells from PBMCs. This chain connects TRBV6-2 or TRBV6-3 to TRBJ2-1; 7 bases are a match to TRBD2. The TCR originated in a human donor in good health (CMV status not recorded). Some clones in this sample may be carry-over from other donors' samples. The CDR3 nucleotides are TGTGCCAGCAGTTCCCCGGGACTAATAAATGAGCAGTTCTTC. This sequence encodes CASSSPGLINEQFF.